Below are 22 T cell receptor beta chains sequenced from a single sample in a study of T-cell memory formation after mild COVID-19. TCRdb independently ran MiXCR on the 5' RACE reads; one entry per CDR3 protein. The sample holds under 35,000 distinct CDR3 sequences, around 16% seen once. Input material: PBMCs or a T cell subset sorted from them (not recorded which). Source of these receptors: an adult who had mild COVID-19 (a few samples of this study predate the infection). Cell type and time point are not known.

This clonotype was recorded many times. The chain carries TRBV19 and TRBJ2-1, with 12 bases identical to TRBD2. The CDR3 runs to 16 residues. Per the germline V gene, CDR1 is LNHDA and CDR2 is SQIVND (reference sequence). J gave up 7 bases and V 5 bases, and 9 bases lay outside the gene matches. The CDR3 DNA follows: TGTGCCAGTAGTCCGACTAGCGGGAGATTGGTGAATGAGCAGTTCTTC. Translation gives CASSPTSGRLVNEQFF.

This clonotype was seen a few times. The chain recombines TRBV18 with TRBJ1-3; 7 positions match TRBD1. V lost 3 bases, J lost 3 bases, and 2 bases stayed unmatched. The CDR3 sequence is 14 residues long. Germline loops: CDR1 KGHSH, CDR2 LQKENI. The CDR3 loop is CASSPRDSGNTIYF. For the CDR3, the DNA is TGTGCCAGCTCACCCCGGGACAGTGGAAACACCATATATTTT.

This clonotype was found a few times. V gene TRBV9 combines with J gene TRBJ2-5; 11 bases match TRBD1. With 3 bases clipped from V and 4 bases from J, the junction kept 8 bases outside the gene matches. The length of the CDR3 is 16 residues. Germline-derived CDR1 and CDR2 are SGDLS and YYNGEE. CDR3 sequence reads: CASSGRTGGPPETQYF. CDR3 coding DNA: TGTGCCAGCAGCGGAAGGACAGGGGGCCCCCCAGAGACCCAGTACTTC.

This clonotype was observed many times. The chain employs TRBV5-1 and TRBJ2-2; a weak D match, TRBD2 (6 bases). CDR1 and CDR2 (germline): SGHRS, YFSETQ. This CDR3 has 16 amino acids. Trimming left V 4 bases short and J 2 bases short, with 15 bases between. The CDR3 here is CASSRTGGVNTGELFF. CDR3 bases: TGCGCCAGCAGCCGAACCGGGGGAGTAAACACCGGGGAGCTGTTTTTT.

This clonotype occurred many times. The chain recombines TRBV24-1 with TRBJ2-3, with D hard to call. There are 15 residues in the CDR3. CDR1 KGHDR and CDR2 SFDVKD come from the germline V gene. V lost 4 bases to trimming and J lost 2 bases, with 12 bases between them. CDR3 protein: CATSDHPPTTDTQYF. Here the CDR3 DNA reads TGTGCCACCAGTGACCATCCCCCCACCACAGATACGCAGTATTTT.

This clonotype was detected many times. This sequence joins TRBV12-3 or TRBV12-4 and TRBJ1-5, with D tentatively TRBD1 (6 bases). The V gene lost 6 bases and the J gene lost 0 bases, with 9 bases spanning the gap. The CDR3 totals 14 residues. The CDR3 protein is CASSRGLSNQPQHF. In DNA, the CDR3 is TGTGCCAGCAGCAGGGGCCTTAGCAATCAGCCCCAGCATTTT.

This clonotype showed up many times. This rearrangement joins TRBV6-6 to TRBJ2-2, with a possible D match to TRBD1 (5 bases). Germline V CDR1 and CDR2: MNHNY, SVGAGI (reference sequence). This CDR3 is 14 amino acids long. V was shortened by 5 bases and J by 6 bases, with 13 bases between the two germline ends. CDR3 sequence: CASSRTRDSGELFF. The CDR3 DNA is TGTGCCAGCAGTAGGACCAGGGATTCCGGGGAGCTGTTTTTT.

This clonotype has ten or more counts. The rearrangement joins TRBV7-2 to TRBJ2-1, with D maybe TRBD1 (5 bases). Per germline, CDR1 SGHTA and CDR2 FQGNSA. The CDR3 has 16 amino acids. Trimming took off 1 base at V and 4 bases at J, with 14 bases between the two ends. The CDR3 here is CASSLGGGEAYNEQFF. CDR3 sequence (DNA): TGTGCCAGCAGCTTAGGGGGCGGAGAGGCGTACAATGAGCAGTTCTTC.

About this clonotype itself: Possible read error: a much larger clone is one base away. The gene calls are TRBV7-3 and TRBJ2-2, with D hard to call. Germline V gene lookup returns CDR1 SGHTA and CDR2 FQGTGA. The CDR3 has 14 amino acids. Trimming left V 1 base short and J 8 bases short, with 11 bases between. The CDR3 protein is CASSLKSHRGELFF. In DNA form, the CDR3 reads TGTGCCAGCAGCTTAAAATCCCACCGAGGGGAGCTGTTTTTT.

This clonotype was seen at least ten times. The CDR3 here is CASSQAGMEDSPLHF. The CDR3 DNA reads TGTGCCAGCAGCCAAGCAGGGATGGAGGATTCACCCCTCCACTTT. J is TRBJ1-6 and V is TRBV4-2; D may be TRBD1 (5 bases). V shed 1 base and J shed 8 bases, with 12 bases lying between them. This CDR3 has 15 residues. CDR1 is LGHNA, CDR2 YNFKEQ, per germline.

The table lists this clonotype with many counts. The chain couples TRBV6-5 to TRBJ2-3, with D possibly TRBD1 on 6 matching bases. V lost 6 bases and J 2 bases, leaving 15 bases between the germline ends. The CDR3 covers 15 residues. The germline V gene has CDR1 MNHEY and CDR2 SVGAGI. CDR3 in amino acids: CASSPQGLTTDTQYF. The CDR3 region has the DNA TGTGCCAGCAGCCCGCAGGGGCTTACCACAGATACGCAGTATTTT.

The rearrangement uses TRBV6-4 and TRBJ2-6; TRBD1 matches 8 bases. J gave up 2 bases and V 0 bases, and 0 bases lay outside the gene matches. CDR3 length: 16 amino acids. CDR1 is MRHNA and CDR2 is SNTAGT in the germline V gene. The CDR3 protein is CASSDSTGAGANVLTF. CDR3 coding DNA: TGTGCCAGCAGTGACTCGACAGGGGCTGGGGCCAACGTCCTGACTTTC.

This clonotype was counted at least ten times. This chain connects TRBV27 to TRBJ2-7, with D unresolved. The germline gives CDR1 MNHEY, CDR2 SMNVEV (reference sequence). The CDR3 runs 13 residues. V shed 3 bases and J shed 5 bases, with 11 bases lying between them. The CDR3, as DNA: TGTGCCAGCAGTTTTCGCCGTTATCACGAGCAGTACTTC. Amino acid sequence: CASSFRRYHEQYF.

This clonotype has at least ten counts. The chain has TRBV29-1 and TRBJ2-2, with TRBD2 matching over 11 bases. This CDR3 has 15 residues. Germline CDR1 SQVTM, CDR2 ANQGSEA. V trimming: 4 bases; J trimming: 7 bases; junction bases outside the gene matches: 8. The CDR3 sequence is CSVGIAGGPGGELFF. CDR3 DNA: TGCAGCGTTGGGATAGCGGGAGGGCCAGGCGGGGAGCTGTTTTTT.

This clonotype was seen many times. This chain links TRBV9 with TRBJ2-5, with 9 positions matching TRBD2. In germline, CDR1 is SGDLS, CDR2 YYNGEE. With 0 bases clipped from V and 1 base from J, the junction kept 4 bases outside the gene matches. The CDR3 is 16 amino acids. CDR3 residues: CASSVGSGRLQETQYF. The CDR3 DNA is TGTGCCAGCAGCGTAGGGAGCGGGAGGCTCCAAGAGACCCAGTACTTC.

The sample holds many counts of this clonotype. The chain couples TRBV3-1 to TRBJ1-1, with 8 bases fitting TRBD1. CDR3 size: 16 residues. The ends lost 5 bases at V and 4 bases at J; junction bases unmatched: 12. Germline loops: CDR1 LGHDT, CDR2 YNNKEL (reference sequence). CDR3 amino acids: CASSLRTGNRGTEAFF. Written as DNA, the CDR3 is TGTGCCAGCAGCTTACGGACAGGGAATAGGGGCACTGAAGCTTTCTTT. The full variable domain, completed using reference TRBV3-1 and TRBJ1-1, is DTAVSQTPKYLVTQMGNDKSIKCEQNLGHDTMYWYKQDSKKFLKIMFSYNNKELIINETVPNRFSPKSPDKAHLNLHINSLELGDSAVYFCASSLRTGNRGTEAFFGQGTRLTVV.

The chain is built from TRBV6-2 or TRBV6-3 and TRBJ1-1; 9 nucleotides align to TRBD1. The germline gives CDR1 MNHEY, CDR2 SVGEGT. J was trimmed by 0 bases and V by 2 bases; bases with no gene match: 10. CDR3 length: 18 amino acids. This CDR3 is CASSYARDRVFMNTEAFF. In nucleotides, the CDR3 is TGTGCCAGCAGTTACGCCCGGGACAGGGTCTTCATGAACACTGAAGCTTTCTTT.

By sample fraction, this clonotype is medium-sized (0.01 to 0.1%). This chain links TRBV29-1 with TRBJ2-7; D is undetermined. V was clipped by 5 bases and J by 5 bases, with 7 bases between them. Germline V gives CDR1 SQVTM, CDR2 ANQGSEA. This CDR3 contains 10 residues. CDR3: CSVLSDEQYF. CDR3 DNA sequence: TGCAGCGTTCTGAGCGACGAGCAGTACTTC.

This clonotype has at least ten counts. The genes are TRBV7-8 and TRBJ2-5; no clear D. CDR1 SGHVS and CDR2 FQNEAQ come from the germline V gene. Between the trimmed V and J ends, which lost 2 bases and 7 bases, there was a span of 8 bases. The CDR3 runs 12 residues. Here the CDR3 reads CASSLPELTQYF. The CDR3 DNA sequence: TGTGCCAGCAGCTTACCGGAATTGACCCAGTACTTC.

This clonotype has ten or more counts. The gene calls are TRBV6-2 or TRBV6-3 and TRBJ2-7; 10 nucleotides match TRBD1. CDR3 length: 14 residues. V lost 6 bases and J lost 1; bases outside the gene matches: 3. Germline V gives CDR1 MNHEY, CDR2 SVGEGT. The CDR3 is CASRKGQGSYEQYF. The CDR3 DNA follows: TGTGCCAGCAGGAAGGGACAGGGGTCCTACGAGCAGTACTTC.

This clonotype is deemed medium-sized. The chain is built from TRBV7-9 and TRBJ2-7; 8 nucleotides match TRBD1. This CDR3 has 16 residues. Looked up from germline, CDR1 is SEHNR and CDR2 is FQNEAQ (reference sequence). J was trimmed by 5 bases and V by 2 bases; bases with no gene match: 11. This CDR3 is CASSLTRGLLFDEQYF. The CDR3 coding sequence is TGTGCCAGCAGCTTAACCAGGGGGCTCTTGTTTGACGAGCAGTACTTC.

There are many counts of this clonotype. CDR3: CASSPRAFGGTDTQYF. The CDR3 DNA reads TGTGCCAGCAGCCCCCGGGCATTCGGGGGCACAGATACGCAGTATTTT. This chain connects TRBV4-2 to TRBJ2-3, with D perhaps TRBD2 (5 bases). The CDR3 contains 16 residues. V gave up 4 bases and J gave up 1 base, with 15 bases separating them. Germline loops: CDR1 LGHNA, CDR2 YNFKEQ.